Presented here are 21 T cell receptor beta chains from one specimen sequenced in a study of cytomegalovirus exposure and HLA in healthy donors. Both 60 Vbeta primers and 13 Jbeta primers went into the PCR. TCRdb's copy holds only in-frame clones and misses some; the assay was immunoSEQ multiplex PCR. Of about 80,000 clones in the sample, 80% were seen once. Sample: PBMCs. The receptors come from a woman between 50 and 59 years old in good health and CMV-seropositive.

CDR3 nucleotides: TGCGCCAGCAGCTTGGTGACTAGCACAGATACGCAGTATTTT. Translated: CASSLVTSTDTQYF. This chain uses TRBV5-1 with TRBJ2-3; D is uncertain. This CDR3 region has 14 residues. V gave up 0 bases and J gave up 0 bases, with 5 bases separating them. Germline V gene data show CDR1 as SGHRS and CDR2 as YFSETQ.

The CDR3 DNA sequence: TGTGCCAGCAGTTACGTACAGGGAAGGCATTCACCCCTCCACTTT. The encoded protein is CASSYVQGRHSPLHF. The chain has TRBV6-5 and TRBJ1-6; weak D call: TRBD1 (6 bases). Trimming removed 2 bases from V and 8 bases from J, with 13 bases in between. In germline, CDR1 is MNHEY, CDR2 SVGAGI. The CDR3 spans 15 residues.

The chain has TRBV25-1 and TRBJ1-1; weak D call: TRBD1 (6 bases). V lost 7 bases, J lost 5 bases, and 14 bases lay in between. The germline V gene has CDR1 MGHDK and CDR2 SYGVNS. The CDR3 is 13 amino acids. The CDR3 region is CASTGGRGTEAFF. The CDR3, as DNA: TGTGCCAGCACCGGGGGGCGAGGAACTGAAGCTTTCTTT.

The chain carries TRBV2 and TRBJ2-7; TRBD1 agrees at 7 bases. Germline CDR1 is SNHLY and CDR2 is FYNNEI. This CDR3 region has 13 residues. After removal of 8 bases from V and 3 bases from J, the junction contained 7 bases not matched to a gene. Here the CDR3 DNA reads TGTGCCAGCTCGGGACAGCTGCTCTACGAGCAGTACGTC. Its translation: CASSGQLLYEQYV.

The chain has TRBV6-4 and TRBJ2-3; 7 bases match TRBD2. This CDR3 contains 16 residues. The V segment lost 5 bases and the J segment 2 bases; nucleotides outside the gene matches: 10. Germline V lookup: CDR1 MRHNA, CDR2 SNTAGT. For the CDR3, the DNA is TGTGCCAGCAGTCACCTAGCGGAGGGACCCACAGATACGCAGTATTTT. Protein: CASSHLAEGPTDTQYF.

The genes are TRBV9 and TRBJ2-2; D unresolved. V lost 0 bases and J 5 bases, leaving 8 bases between the germline ends. The germline V gene encodes CDR1 SGDLS and CDR2 YYNGEE. The CDR3 runs to 14 residues. The CDR3 coding sequence is TGTGCCAGCAGCGTAGCTCCGGGTACCGGGGAGCTGTTTTTT. This sequence encodes CASSVAPGTGELFF.

In this sample, this clone turned up a few times. This chain connects TRBV6-4 to TRBJ2-6; D remains ambiguous. The CDR3 contains 16 residues. Germline loops: CDR1 MRHNA, CDR2 SNTAGT. V was trimmed by 2 bases and J by 2 bases, leaving 10 bases between them. For the CDR3, the DNA is TGTGCCAGCAGTGACAGCCCCGCCGCTGGGGCCAACGTCCTGACTTTC. This gives the protein CASSDSPAAGANVLTF.

The rearrangement links TRBV5-8 to TRBJ1-1; D is perhaps TRBD1 (6 bases). V shed 0 bases and J shed 3 bases, with 9 bases lying between them. Germline loops: CDR1 SGHTS, CDR2 YDEGEE. The CDR3 length is 14 residues. The CDR3 DNA follows: TGTGCCAGCAGCTTGGAACAGGGTTACACTGAAGCTTTCTTT. Its protein is CASSLEQGYTEAFF.

This chain uses TRBV2 with TRBJ2-7; 13 positions agree with TRBD2. The V gene end was trimmed by 8 bases and the J gene end by 5 bases; junction bases not matched to a gene: 0. Germline V CDR1 and CDR2: SNHLY, FYNNEI. CDR3 length equals 12 residues. The CDR3 region has the DNA TGTGCCAGCGGACTAGCGGGAGACGAGCAGTACGTC. This gives the protein CASGLAGDEQYV.

V and J are TRBV25-1 and TRBJ2-1; TRBD1 is a possible D gene (6 bases). Germline assignment: CDR1 MGHDK and CDR2 SYGVNS. The CDR3 extends over 14 amino acids. Trimming left V 6 bases short and J 7 bases short, with 16 bases between. DNA for the CDR3: TGTGCCAGCAGCCCCGGGACATGGGAGAATGAGCAGTTCTTC. Protein sequence: CASSPGTWENEQFF.

The chain carries TRBV5-1 and TRBJ2-3, with 7 bases matching TRBD2. After removal of 0 bases from V and 1 base from J, the junction contained 8 bases not matched to a gene. The CDR3 spans 17 residues. From germline, CDR1 is SGHRS and CDR2 YFSETQ. The CDR3 DNA follows: TGCGCCAGCAGCTTGGGGGTTTCTAGCGGTGGCACAGATACGCAGTATTTT. The encoded protein is CASSLGVSSGGTDTQYF.

The chain is built from TRBV19 and TRBJ2-5, with TRBD2 identical over 15 bases. CDR1 is LNHDA and CDR2 is SQIVND in the germline V gene (reference sequence). The CDR3 covers 15 residues. V lost 5 bases, J lost 7 bases, and 5 bases stayed unmatched. CDR3 nucleotides: TGTGCCAGTAGTCCGGGACTAGCGGGAGGAGGGACCCAGTACTTC. Its protein product is CASSPGLAGGGTQYF.

The chain couples TRBV27 to TRBJ1-5; 7 positions match TRBD1. Germline V gene lookup returns CDR1 MNHEY and CDR2 SMNVEV (reference sequence). The CDR3 extends over 21 amino acids. Unmatched junction bases numbered 18, after V lost 0 bases and J lost 1 base. The CDR3 loop is CASSLSFQGGSRGLSNQPQHF. Written as DNA, the CDR3 is TGTGCCAGCAGTTTATCTTTTCAGGGGGGCTCCAGAGGGTTGAGCAATCAGCCCCAGCATTTT.

The chain carries TRBV7-8 and TRBJ2-3; D gene unclear. Germline assignment: CDR1 SGHVS and CDR2 FQNEAQ. The V end was cut by 4 bases, the J end by 8 bases, with 22 bases between. CDR3 length: 16 amino acids. This CDR3 is CASSYIRQPARSTQYF. CDR3 DNA sequence: TGTGCCAGCAGCTACATACGGCAGCCGGCCCGGAGTACGCAGTATTTT. The entire variable domain, with the rest obtained from reference TRBV7-8 and TRBJ2-3, is as follows: GAGVSQSPRYKVAKRGQDVALRCDPISGHVSLFWYQQALGQGPEFLTYFQNEAQLDKSGLPSDRFFAERPEGSVSTLKIQRTQQEDSAVYLCASSYIRQPARSTQYFGPGTRLTVL.

The chain recombines TRBV18 with TRBJ1-4, with D hard to call. The CDR3 has 13 residues. Germline loops: CDR1 KGHSH, CDR2 LQKENI. With 2 bases removed from V and 5 bases from J, the gap between germline ends came to 6 bases. CDR3 sequence reads: CASSPEKNEKLFF. The CDR3 nucleotides read TGTGCCAGCTCACCAGAGAAAAATGAAAAACTGTTTTTT.

This chain joins TRBV6-5 and TRBJ2-7; TRBD1 aligns across 7 bases. The CDR3 is 14 amino acids. The germline CDR1 and CDR2 sequences are MNHEY and SVGAGI. Trimming at V came to 2 bases and at J to 3 bases, leaving 4 bases not matched to a gene. The chain's CDR3 is CASSYKGGGYEQYV. CDR3 DNA: TGTGCCAGCAGTTACAAAGGGGGCGGCTACGAGCAGTACGTC.

V and J are TRBV6-1 and TRBJ1-4; D may be TRBD1 (5 bases). CDR3 length: 15 amino acids. Germline CDR1 MNHNS, CDR2 SASEGT. V shed 1 base and J shed 4 bases, with 10 bases lying between them. The CDR3 sequence is CASSEVDSYNEKLFF. The CDR3 DNA is TGTGCCAGCAGTGAAGTTGACAGTTATAATGAAAAACTGTTTTTT.

This chain connects TRBV7-2 to TRBJ2-2; D is undetermined. The CDR3 contains 12 residues. Trimming pared 5 bases from V and 6 bases from J, leaving 7 bases between. Germline V CDR1 and CDR2: SGHTA, FQGNSA. This CDR3 reads CASSPRAGELFF. The CDR3 nucleotides are TGTGCCAGCAGCCCCCGAGCCGGGGAGCTGTTTTTT.

The rearrangement uses TRBV2 and TRBJ1-4; no firm D call. The CDR3 contains 14 residues. V gave up 6 bases and J gave up 8 bases, with 16 bases separating them. Per germline, CDR1 SNHLY and CDR2 FYNNEI. The CDR3 sequence is CASRQESGQEKLFF. The CDR3 DNA reads as TGTGCCAGCAGGCAGGAATCAGGTCAGGAAAAACTGTTTTTT.

CDR3 coding DNA: TGTGCCAGCTCACGAACGTTTAGGACAGGGGGTATAGGGGAGCAGTACGTC. Its translation: CASSRTFRTGGIGEQYV. The chain combines TRBV18 with TRBJ2-7; TRBD1 matches at 10 bases. V dropped 4 bases and J dropped 7; count of bases not matched to a gene: 16. The CDR3 spans 17 residues. CDR1 is KGHSH, CDR2 LQKENI, per germline.

This clone turned up a few times. V and J are TRBV7-2 and TRBJ1-3, with 8 bases fitting TRBD1. CDR3 length: 15 amino acids. V dropped 1 base and J dropped 4; count of bases not matched to a gene: 3. Germline V gives CDR1 SGHTA, CDR2 FQGNSA. CDR3 protein: CASSLVRGLGNTIYF. CDR3 sequence (DNA): TGTGCCAGCAGCTTAGTCAGGGGGCTAGGAAACACCATATATTTT.